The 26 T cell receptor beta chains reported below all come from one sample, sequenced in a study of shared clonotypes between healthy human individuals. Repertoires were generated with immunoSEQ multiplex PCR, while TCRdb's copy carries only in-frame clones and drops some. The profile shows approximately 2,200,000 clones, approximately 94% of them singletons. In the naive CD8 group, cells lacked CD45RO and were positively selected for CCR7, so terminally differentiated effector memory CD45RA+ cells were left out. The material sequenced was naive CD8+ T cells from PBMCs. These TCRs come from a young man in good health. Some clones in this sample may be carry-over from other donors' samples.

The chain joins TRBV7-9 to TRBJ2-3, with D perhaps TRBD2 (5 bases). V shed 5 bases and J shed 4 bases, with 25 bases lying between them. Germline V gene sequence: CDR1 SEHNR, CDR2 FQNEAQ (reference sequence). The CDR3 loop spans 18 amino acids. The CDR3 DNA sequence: TGTGCCAGCAGCCACACGGGTTTAGCCCAGAGGGCCCCAGATACGCAGTATTTT. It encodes CASSHTGLAQRAPDTQYF.

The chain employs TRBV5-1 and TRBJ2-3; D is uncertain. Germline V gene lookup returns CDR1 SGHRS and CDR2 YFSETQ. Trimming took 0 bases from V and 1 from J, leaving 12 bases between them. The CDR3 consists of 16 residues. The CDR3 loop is CASSLGAPVGTDTQYF. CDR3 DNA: TGCGCCAGCAGCTTGGGGGCGCCCGTAGGCACAGATACGCAGTATTTT.

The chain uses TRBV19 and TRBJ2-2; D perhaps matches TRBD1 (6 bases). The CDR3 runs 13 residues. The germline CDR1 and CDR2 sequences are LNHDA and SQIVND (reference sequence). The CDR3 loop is CAMQGYSTGELFF. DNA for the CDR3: TGTGCGATGCAGGGGTATAGCACCGGGGAGCTGTTTTTT.

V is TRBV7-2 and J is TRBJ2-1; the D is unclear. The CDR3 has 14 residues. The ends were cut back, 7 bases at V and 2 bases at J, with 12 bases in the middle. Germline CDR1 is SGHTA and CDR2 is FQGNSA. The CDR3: CASNLRSPYNEQFF. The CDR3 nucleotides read TGTGCCAGCAATCTACGTAGTCCCTACAATGAGCAGTTCTTC.

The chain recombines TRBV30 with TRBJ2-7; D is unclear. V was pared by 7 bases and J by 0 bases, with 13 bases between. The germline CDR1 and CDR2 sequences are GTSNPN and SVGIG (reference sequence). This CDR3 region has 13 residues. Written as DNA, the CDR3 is TGTGCCTCCAGCGCTGTCTTCTCCTACGAGCAGTACTTC. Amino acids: CASSAVFSYEQYF.

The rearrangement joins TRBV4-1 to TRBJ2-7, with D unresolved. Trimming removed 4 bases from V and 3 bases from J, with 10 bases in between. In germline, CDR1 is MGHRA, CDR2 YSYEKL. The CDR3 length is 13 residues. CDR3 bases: TGCGCCAGCAGCCTCCGGACGGACTACGAGCAGTACTTC. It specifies CASSLRTDYEQYF.

This CDR3 is CASSPGTALEAFF. The CDR3 nucleotides read TGTGCCAGTAGTCCCGGGACGGCCCTTGAAGCTTTCTTT. V usage is TRBV19 and J usage is TRBJ1-1, with D perhaps matching TRBD1 (5 bases). The germline CDR1 and CDR2 sequences are LNHDA and SQIVND (reference sequence). The V gene lost 5 bases and the J gene lost 7 bases, with 14 bases spanning the gap. The CDR3 is 13 amino acids.

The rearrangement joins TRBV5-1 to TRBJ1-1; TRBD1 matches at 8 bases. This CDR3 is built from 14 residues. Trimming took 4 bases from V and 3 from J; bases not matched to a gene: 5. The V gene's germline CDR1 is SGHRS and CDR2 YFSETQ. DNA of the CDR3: TGCGCCAGCAGCCCCAAGACAGGGGACACTGAAGCTTTCTTT. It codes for CASSPKTGDTEAFF.

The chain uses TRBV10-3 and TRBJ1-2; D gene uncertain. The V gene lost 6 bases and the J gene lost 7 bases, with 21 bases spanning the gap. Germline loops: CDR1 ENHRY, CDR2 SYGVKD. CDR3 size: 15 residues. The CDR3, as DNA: TGTGCCATCAGAGTCACAGTGGACGGAATCCGTGGCTACACCTTC. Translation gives CAIRVTVDGIRGYTF.

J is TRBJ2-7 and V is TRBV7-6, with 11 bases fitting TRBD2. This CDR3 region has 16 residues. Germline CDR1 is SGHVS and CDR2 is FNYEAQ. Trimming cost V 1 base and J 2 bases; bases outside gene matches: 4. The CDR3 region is CASSLGDSGRAYEQYF. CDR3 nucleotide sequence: TGTGCCAGCAGCTTAGGGGATAGCGGGAGGGCCTACGAGCAGTACTTC.

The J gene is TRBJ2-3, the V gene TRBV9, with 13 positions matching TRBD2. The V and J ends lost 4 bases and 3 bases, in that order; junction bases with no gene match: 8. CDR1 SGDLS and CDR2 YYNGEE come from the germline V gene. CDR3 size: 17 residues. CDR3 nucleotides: TGTGCCAGCAGCCAACTAGCGGGAGGGGCTCGGACAGATACGCAGTATTTT. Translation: CASSQLAGGARTDTQYF.

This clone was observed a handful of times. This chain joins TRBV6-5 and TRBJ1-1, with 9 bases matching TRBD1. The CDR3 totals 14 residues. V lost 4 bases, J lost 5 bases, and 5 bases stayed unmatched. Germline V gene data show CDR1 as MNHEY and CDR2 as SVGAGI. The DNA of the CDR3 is TGTGCCAGCAGTTCAACAGGGGGCTGGACTGAAGCTTTCTTT. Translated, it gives CASSSTGGWTEAFF.

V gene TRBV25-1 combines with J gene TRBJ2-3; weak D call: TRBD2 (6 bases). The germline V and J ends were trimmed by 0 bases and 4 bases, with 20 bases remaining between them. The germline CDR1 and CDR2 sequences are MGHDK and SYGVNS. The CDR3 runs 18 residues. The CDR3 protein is CASSEYGAGPPVSDTQYF. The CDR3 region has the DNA TGTGCCAGCAGTGAATATGGGGCGGGACCCCCCGTGTCAGATACGCAGTATTTT.

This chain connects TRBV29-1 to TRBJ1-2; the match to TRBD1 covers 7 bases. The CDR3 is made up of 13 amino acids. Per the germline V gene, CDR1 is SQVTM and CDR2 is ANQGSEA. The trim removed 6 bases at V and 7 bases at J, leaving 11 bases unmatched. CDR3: CSVYQGGAAGYTF. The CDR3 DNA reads TGCAGCGTCTACCAGGGGGGTGCGGCTGGCTACACCTTC. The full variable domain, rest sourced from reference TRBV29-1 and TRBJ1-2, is SAVISQKPSRDICQRGTSLTIQCQVDSQVTMMFWYRQQPGQSLTLIATANQGSEATYESGFVIDKFPISRPNLTFSTLTVSNMSPEDSSIYLCSVYQGGAAGYTFGSGTRLTVV.

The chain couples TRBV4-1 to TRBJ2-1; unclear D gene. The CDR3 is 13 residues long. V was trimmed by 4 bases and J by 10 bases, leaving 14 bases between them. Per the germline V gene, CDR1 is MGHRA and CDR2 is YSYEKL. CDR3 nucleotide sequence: TGCGCCAGCAGCCCAGTTATGGCAAGGGAGCAGTTCTTC. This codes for CASSPVMAREQFF.

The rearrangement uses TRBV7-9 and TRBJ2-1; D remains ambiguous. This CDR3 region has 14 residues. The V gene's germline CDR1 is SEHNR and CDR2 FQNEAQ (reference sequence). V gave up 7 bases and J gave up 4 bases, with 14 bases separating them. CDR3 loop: CASTLALPYNEQFF. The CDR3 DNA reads TGTGCCAGCACCCTGGCACTGCCTTACAATGAGCAGTTCTTC. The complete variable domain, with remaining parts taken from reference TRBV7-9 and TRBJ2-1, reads DTGVSQNPRHKITKRGQNVTFRCDPISEHNRLYWYRQTLGQGPEFLTYFQNEAQLEKSRLLSDRFSAERPKGSFSTLEIQRTEQGDSAMYLCASTLALPYNEQFFGPGTRLTVL.

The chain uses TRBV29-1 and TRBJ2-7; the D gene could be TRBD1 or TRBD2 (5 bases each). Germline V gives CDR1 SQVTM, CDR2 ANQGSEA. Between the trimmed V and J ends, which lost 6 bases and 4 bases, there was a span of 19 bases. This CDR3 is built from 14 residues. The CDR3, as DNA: TGCAGCGTGGGACCGGGACCTAATCCATACGAGCAGTACTTC. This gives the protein CSVGPGPNPYEQYF.

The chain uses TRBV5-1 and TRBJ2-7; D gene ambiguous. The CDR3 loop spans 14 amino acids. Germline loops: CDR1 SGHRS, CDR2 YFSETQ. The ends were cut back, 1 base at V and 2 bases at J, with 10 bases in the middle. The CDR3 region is CASSLFTTAYEQYF. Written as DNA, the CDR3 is TGCGCCAGCAGCTTGTTTACTACCGCCTACGAGCAGTACTTC. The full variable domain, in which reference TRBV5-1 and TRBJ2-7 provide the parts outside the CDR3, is KAGVTQTPRYLIKTRGQQVTLSCSPISGHRSVSWYQQTPGQGLQFLFEYFSETQRNKGNFPGRFSGRQFSNSRSEMNVSTLELGDSALYLCASSLFTTAYEQYFGPGTRLTVT.

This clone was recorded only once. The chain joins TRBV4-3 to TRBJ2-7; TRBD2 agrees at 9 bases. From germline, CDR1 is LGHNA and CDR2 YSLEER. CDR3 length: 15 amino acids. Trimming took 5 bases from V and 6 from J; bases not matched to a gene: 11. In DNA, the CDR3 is TGCGCCAGCAGCACCCATTTAGCGGGAGAGGGCGAGCAGTACTTC. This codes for CASSTHLAGEGEQYF.

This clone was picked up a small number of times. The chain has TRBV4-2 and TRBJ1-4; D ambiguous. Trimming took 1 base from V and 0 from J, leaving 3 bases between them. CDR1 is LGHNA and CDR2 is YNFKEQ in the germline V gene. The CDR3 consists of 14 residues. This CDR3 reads CASSQGATNEKLFF. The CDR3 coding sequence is TGTGCCAGCAGCCAAGGAGCAACTAATGAAAAACTGTTTTTT.

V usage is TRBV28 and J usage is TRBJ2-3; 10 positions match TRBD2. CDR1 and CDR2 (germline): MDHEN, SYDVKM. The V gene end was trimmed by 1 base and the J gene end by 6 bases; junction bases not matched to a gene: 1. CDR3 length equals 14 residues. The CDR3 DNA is TGTGCCAGCAGTTTATCTAGCGGGAGTGATACGCAGTATTTT. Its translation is CASSLSSGSDTQYF.

This CDR3 reads CASSSALTGTNYGYTF. In nucleotides, the CDR3 is TGCGCCAGCAGCTCGGCATTGACAGGAACTAACTATGGCTACACCTTC. The chain employs TRBV5-1 and TRBJ1-2; D perhaps matches TRBD1 (6 bases). Trimming cost V 3 bases and J 0 bases, with 15 bases left between them. The germline V gene encodes CDR1 SGHRS and CDR2 YFSETQ. This CDR3 contains 16 residues.

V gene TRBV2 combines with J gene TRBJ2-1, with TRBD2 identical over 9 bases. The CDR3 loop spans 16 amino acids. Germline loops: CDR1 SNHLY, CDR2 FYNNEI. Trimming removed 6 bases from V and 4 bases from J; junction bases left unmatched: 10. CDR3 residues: CASSIIAGALYNEQFF. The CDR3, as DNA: TGTGCCAGCAGCATAATAGCGGGAGCATTATACAATGAGCAGTTCTTC.

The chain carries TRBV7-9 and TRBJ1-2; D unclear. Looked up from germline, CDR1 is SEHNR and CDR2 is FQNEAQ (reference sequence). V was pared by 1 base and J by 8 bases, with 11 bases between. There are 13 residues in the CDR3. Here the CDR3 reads CASSLGIPLGYTF. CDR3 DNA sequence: TGTGCCAGCAGCTTAGGGATCCCGCTGGGCTACACCTTC. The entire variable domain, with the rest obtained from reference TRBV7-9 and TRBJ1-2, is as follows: DTGVSQNPRHKITKRGQNVTFRCDPISEHNRLYWYRQTLGQGPEFLTYFQNEAQLEKSRLLSDRFSAERPKGSFSTLEIQRTEQGDSAMYLCASSLGIPLGYTFGSGTRLTVV.

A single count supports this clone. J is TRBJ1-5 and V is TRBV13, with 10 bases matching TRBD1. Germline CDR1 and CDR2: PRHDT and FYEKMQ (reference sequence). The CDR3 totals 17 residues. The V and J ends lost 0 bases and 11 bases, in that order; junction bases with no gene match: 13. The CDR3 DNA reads TGTGCCAGCAGCTTAGGCGGGGAGAGGGACAGGGGTCTAGCCCAGCATTTT. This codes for CASSLGGERDRGLAQHF.

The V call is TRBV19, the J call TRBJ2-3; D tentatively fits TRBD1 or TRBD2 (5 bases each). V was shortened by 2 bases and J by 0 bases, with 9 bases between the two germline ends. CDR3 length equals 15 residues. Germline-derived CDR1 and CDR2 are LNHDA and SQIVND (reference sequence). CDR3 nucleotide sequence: TGTGCCAGTAGTATAAGGGACGGTAGCACAGATACGCAGTATTTT. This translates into CASSIRDGSTDTQYF.